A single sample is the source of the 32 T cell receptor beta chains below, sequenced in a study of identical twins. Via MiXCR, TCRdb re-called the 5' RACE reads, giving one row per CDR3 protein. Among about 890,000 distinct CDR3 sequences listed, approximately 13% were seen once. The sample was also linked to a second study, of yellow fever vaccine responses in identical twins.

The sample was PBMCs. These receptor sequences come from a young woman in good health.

The CDR3 loop is CARRAEDQPQHF. DNA for the CDR3: TGTGCCAGGCGGGCTGAAGATCAGCCCCAGCATTTT. The V gene is TRBV24-1, the J gene TRBJ1-5; D unclear. This CDR3 spans 12 amino acids. The germline V gene encodes CDR1 KGHDR and CDR2 SFDVKD. Deletions cut 11 bases from V and 5 bases from J, with 12 bases between.

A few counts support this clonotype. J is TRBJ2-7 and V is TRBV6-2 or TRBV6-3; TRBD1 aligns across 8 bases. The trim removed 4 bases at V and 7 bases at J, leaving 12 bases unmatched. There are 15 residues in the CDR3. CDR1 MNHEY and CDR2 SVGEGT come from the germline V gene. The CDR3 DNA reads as TGTGCCAGCAGTTGGGTCGGGACAGGTGGCGAAGAGCAGTACGTC. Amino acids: CASSWVGTGGEEQYV.

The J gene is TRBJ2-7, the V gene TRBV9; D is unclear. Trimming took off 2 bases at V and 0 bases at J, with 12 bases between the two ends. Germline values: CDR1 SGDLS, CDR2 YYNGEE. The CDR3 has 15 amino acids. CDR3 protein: CASSVGQASSYEQYF. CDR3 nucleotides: TGTGCCAGCAGCGTCGGTCAGGCAAGCTCCTACGAGCAGTACTTC.

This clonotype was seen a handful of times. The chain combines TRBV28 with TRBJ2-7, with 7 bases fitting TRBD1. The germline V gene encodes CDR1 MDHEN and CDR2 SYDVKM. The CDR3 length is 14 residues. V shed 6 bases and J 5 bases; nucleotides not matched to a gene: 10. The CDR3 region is CASSPGGPPDEQYV. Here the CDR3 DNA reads TGTGCCAGCAGCCCAGGGGGACCCCCGGACGAGCAGTACGTC.

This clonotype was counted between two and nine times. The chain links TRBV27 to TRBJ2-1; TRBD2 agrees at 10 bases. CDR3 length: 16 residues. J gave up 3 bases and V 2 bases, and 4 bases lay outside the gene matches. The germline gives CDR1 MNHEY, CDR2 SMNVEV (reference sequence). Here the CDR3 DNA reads TGTGCCAGCAGTTTAGGGACTAGCGACTTCTACAATGAGCAGTTCTTC. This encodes CASSLGTSDFYNEQFF.

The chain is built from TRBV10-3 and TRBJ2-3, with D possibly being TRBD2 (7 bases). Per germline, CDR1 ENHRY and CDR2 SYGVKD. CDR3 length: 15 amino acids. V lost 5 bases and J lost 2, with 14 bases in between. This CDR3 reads CAISKGGATTDTQYF. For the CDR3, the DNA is TGTGCCATCAGTAAAGGGGGGGCTACCACAGATACGCAGTATTTT.

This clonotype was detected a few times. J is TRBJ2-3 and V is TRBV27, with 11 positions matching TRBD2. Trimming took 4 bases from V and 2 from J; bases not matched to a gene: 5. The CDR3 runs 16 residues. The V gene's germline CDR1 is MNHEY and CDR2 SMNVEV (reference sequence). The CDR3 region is CASSSPLAGATDTQYF. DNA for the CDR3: TGTGCCAGCAGTTCCCCACTAGCGGGAGCCACAGATACGCAGTATTTT.

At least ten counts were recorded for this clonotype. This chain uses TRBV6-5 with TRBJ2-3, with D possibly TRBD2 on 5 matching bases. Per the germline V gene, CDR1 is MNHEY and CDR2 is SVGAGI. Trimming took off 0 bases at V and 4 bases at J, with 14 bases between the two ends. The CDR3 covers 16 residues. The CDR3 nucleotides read TGTGCCAGCAGTTACTCCGGTCGAGGGCCGGCAGATACGCAGTATTTT. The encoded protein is CASSYSGRGPADTQYF.

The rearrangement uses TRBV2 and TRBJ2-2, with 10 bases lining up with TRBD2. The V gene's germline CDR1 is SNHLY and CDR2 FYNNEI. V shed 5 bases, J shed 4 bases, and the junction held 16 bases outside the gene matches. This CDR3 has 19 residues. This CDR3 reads CASSPSVQREGRGTGELFF. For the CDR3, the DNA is TGTGCCAGCAGTCCAAGCGTCCAGCGGGAGGGCCGGGGCACCGGGGAGCTGTTTTTT.

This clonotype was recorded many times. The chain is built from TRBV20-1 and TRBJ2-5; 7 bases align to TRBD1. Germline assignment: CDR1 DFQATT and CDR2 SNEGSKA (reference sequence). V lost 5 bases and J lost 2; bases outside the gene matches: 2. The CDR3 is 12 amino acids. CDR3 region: CSAPTGQETQYF. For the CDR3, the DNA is TGCAGTGCTCCGACAGGGCAAGAGACCCAGTACTTC.

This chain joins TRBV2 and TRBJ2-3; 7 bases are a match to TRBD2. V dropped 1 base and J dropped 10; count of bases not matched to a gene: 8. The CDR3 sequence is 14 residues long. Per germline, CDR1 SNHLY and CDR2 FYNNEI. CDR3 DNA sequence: TGTGCCAGCAGTGAAGGCGGGAGAGGCGAGTCGCAGTATTTT. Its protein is CASSEGGRGESQYF.

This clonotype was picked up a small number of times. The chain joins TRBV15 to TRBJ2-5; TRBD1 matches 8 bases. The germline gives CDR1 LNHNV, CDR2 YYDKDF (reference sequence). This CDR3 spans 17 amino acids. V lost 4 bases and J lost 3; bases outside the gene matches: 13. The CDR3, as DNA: TGTGCCACCAGCAACTTCGGACAGGGACTCAAAAAAGAGACCCAGTACTTC. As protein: CATSNFGQGLKKETQYF.

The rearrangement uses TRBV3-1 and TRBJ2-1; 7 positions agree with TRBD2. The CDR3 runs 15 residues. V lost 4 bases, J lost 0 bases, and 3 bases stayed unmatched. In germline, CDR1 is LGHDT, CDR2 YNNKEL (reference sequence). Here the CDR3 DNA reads TGTGCCAGCAGCCCTAGCGGCCCCTCCTACAATGAGCAGTTCTTC. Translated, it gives CASSPSGPSYNEQFF.

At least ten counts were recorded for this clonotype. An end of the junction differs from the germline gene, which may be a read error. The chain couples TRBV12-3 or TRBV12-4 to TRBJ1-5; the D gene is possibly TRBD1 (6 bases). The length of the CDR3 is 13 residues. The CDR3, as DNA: TGTGCCAGCAGCTTAGGACAGAATCAGCCCCAGCATTTT. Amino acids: CASSLGQNQPQHF.

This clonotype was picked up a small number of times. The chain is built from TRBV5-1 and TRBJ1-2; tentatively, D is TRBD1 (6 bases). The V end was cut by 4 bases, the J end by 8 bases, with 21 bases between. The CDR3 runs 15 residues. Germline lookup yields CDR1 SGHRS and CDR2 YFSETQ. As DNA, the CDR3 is TGCGCCAGCAGCCCGGGGGCAGGAATCGCCTCCGGCTACACCTTC. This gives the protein CASSPGAGIASGYTF.

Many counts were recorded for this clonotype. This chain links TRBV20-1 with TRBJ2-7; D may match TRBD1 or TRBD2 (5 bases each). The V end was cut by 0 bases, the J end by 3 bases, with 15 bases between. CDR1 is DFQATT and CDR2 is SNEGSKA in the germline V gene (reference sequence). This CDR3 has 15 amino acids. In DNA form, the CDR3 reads TGCAGTGCTAGAGAGACAGCGGTCGCCAACTACGAGCAGTACGTC. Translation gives CSARETAVANYEQYV.

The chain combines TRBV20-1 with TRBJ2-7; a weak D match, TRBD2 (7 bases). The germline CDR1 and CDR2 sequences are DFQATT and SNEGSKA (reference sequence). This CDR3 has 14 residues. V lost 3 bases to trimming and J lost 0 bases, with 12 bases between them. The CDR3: CSASGGRGSYEQYV. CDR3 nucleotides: TGCAGTGCTAGCGGGGGGCGGGGCTCCTACGAGCAGTACGTC.

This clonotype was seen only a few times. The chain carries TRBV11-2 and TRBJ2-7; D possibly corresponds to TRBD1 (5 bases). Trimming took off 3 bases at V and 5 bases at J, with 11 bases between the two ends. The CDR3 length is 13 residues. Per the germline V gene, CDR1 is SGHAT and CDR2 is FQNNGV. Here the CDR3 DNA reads TGTGCCAGCAGCTTTACGGTACAGGACGAGCAGTACGTC. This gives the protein CASSFTVQDEQYV.

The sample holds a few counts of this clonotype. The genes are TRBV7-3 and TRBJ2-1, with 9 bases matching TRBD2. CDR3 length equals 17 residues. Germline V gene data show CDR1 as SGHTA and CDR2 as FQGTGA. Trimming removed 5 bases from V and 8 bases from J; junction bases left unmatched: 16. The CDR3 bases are TGTGCCAGCAGCACCCGGCCTCGCGGTAGCGGGAGTGATGAGCAGTTCTTC. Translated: CASSTRPRGSGSDEQFF.

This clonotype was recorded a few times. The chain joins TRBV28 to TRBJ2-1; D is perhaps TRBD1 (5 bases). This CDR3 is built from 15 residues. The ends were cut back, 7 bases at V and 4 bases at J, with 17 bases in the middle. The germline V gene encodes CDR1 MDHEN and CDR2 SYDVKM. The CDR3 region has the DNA TGTGCCAGCATCACCTTGGGCGACAGATACAATGAGCAGTTCTTC. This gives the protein CASITLGDRYNEQFF.

In DNA, the CDR3 is TGCGCCAGCAGCCAACCCCTTGGTCCTCCCTACGAGCAGTACTTC. It translates to CASSQPLGPPYEQYF. V is TRBV4-1 and J is TRBJ2-7, with D unclear. V lost 2 bases and J 2 bases, leaving 13 bases between the germline ends. CDR1 MGHRA and CDR2 YSYEKL come from the germline V gene. The CDR3 is 15 residues long.

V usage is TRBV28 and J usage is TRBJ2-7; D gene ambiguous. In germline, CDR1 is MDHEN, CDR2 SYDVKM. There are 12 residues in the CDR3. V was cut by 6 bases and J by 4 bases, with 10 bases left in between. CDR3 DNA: TGTGCCAGCAGCGAACGACGGTACGAGCAGTACTTC. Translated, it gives CASSERRYEQYF.

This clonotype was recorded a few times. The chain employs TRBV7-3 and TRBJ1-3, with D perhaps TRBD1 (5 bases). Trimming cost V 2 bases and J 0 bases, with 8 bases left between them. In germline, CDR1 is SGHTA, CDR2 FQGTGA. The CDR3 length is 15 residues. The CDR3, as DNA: TGTGCCAGCAGCTTAGAGGGGTTCTCTGGAAACACCATATATTTT. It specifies CASSLEGFSGNTIYF.

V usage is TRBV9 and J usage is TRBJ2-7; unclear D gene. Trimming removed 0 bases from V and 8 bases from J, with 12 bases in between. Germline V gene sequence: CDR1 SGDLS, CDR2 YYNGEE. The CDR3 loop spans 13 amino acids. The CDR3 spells CASSVDSTRKQYF. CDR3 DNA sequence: TGTGCCAGCAGCGTAGACAGCACCAGGAAGCAGTACTTC.

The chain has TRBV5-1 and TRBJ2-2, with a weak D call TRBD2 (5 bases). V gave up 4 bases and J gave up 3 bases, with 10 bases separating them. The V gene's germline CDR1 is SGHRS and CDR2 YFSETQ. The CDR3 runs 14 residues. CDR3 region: CASSPGEYTGELFF. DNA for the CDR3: TGCGCCAGCAGCCCCGGGGAGTACACCGGGGAGCTGTTTTTT. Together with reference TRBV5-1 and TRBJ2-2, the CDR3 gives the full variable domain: KAGVTQTPRYLIKTRGQQVTLSCSPISGHRSVSWYQQTPGQGLQFLFEYFSETQRNKGNFPGRFSGRQFSNSRSEMNVSTLELGDSALYLCASSPGEYTGELFFGEGSRLTVL.

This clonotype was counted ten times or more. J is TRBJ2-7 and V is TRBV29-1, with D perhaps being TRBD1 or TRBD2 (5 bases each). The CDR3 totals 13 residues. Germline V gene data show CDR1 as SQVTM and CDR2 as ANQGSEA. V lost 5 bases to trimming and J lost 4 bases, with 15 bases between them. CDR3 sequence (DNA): TGCAGCGTTCTCGGGACCGTCGGGTACGAGCAGTACTTC. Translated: CSVLGTVGYEQYF.

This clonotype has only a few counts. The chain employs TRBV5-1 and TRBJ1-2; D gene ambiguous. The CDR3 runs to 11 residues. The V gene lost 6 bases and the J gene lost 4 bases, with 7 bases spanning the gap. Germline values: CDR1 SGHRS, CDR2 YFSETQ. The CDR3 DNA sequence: TGCGCCAGCACATCCGGCTATGGCTACACCTTC. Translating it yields CASTSGYGYTF.

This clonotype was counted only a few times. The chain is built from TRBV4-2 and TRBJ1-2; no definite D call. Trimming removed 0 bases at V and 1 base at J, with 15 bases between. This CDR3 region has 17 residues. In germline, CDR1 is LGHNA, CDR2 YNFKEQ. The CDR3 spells CASSQDPPGGINYGYTF. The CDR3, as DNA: TGTGCCAGCAGCCAAGATCCGCCAGGAGGGATTAACTATGGCTACACCTTC.

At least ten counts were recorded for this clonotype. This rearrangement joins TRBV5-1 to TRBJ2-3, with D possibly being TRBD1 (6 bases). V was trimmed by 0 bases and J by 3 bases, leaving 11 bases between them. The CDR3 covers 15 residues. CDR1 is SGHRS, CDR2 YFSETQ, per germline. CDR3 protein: CASSLETGRTDTQYF. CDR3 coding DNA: TGCGCCAGCAGCTTGGAAACAGGGAGAACAGATACGCAGTATTTT.

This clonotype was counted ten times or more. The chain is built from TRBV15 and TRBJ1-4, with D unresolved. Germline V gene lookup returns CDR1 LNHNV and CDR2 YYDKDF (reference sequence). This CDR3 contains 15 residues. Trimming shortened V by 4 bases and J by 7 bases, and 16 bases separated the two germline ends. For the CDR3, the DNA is TGTGCCACCAGCACACGTACGACGGTTGGTGAAAAACTGTTTTTT. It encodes CATSTRTTVGEKLFF.

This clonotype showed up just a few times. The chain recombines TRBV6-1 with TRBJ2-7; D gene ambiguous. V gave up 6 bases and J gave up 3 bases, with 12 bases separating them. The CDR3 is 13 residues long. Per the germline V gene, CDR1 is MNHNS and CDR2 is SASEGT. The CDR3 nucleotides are TGTGCCAGCAGCCCCGATCTTGTCTACGAGCAGTACTTC. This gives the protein CASSPDLVYEQYF.

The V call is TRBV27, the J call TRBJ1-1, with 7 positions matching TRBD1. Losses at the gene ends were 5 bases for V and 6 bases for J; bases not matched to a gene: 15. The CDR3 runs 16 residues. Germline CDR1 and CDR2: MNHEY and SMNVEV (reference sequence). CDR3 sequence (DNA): TGTGCCAGCAGTGCAGACAGGGTACCATCTCGTCCTGAAGCTTTCTTT. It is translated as CASSADRVPSRPEAFF.